The source of this T cell receptor beta chain is a study of OX40 agonist ivuxolimab in advanced cancers. Study summary: Subjects had a mean age of about 57 years, with a range of about 23 to 79; more than 75% were male.

Libraries were prepared by immunoSEQ multiplex PCR; TCRdb keeps only in-frame clonotypes and omits some of them. The sample includes 90,000 to 100,000 clones, approximately 86% seen only once; the top ten take 0.8% to 1%. Whole-study results and caveats: Expanded clones were, on average, more numerous in CD8+ T cells than in CD4+. CD4+ and CD8+ blood T cells expanded clonally by week 6 at 0.1 to 3.0 mg/kg.

The timepoints at which blood was sampled were baseline, cycle 4 day 1, and cycle 7 day 1. The V gene lost 0 bases and the J gene lost 7 bases, with 24 bases spanning the gap. Germline V gene sequence: CDR1 MGHRA, CDR2 YSYEKL. The CDR3 sequence is 18 residues long. On this clone itself: Its matching antigen is unknown.

Sequenced here: CD4+ or CD8+ T cells sorted from blood, sampled in a trial of the OX40 agonist ivuxolimab. The V and J genes are TRBV4-1 and TRBJ1-2; unclear D gene. The clonotype was recovered from an adult with an advanced solid tumor such as melanoma, head and neck, liver or kidney cancer. Here the CDR3 reads CASSQDWIAGGGVGGYTF. CDR3 in DNA: TGCGCCAGCAGCCAAGATTGGATCGCGGGAGGTGGGGTCGGTGGCTACACCTTC.